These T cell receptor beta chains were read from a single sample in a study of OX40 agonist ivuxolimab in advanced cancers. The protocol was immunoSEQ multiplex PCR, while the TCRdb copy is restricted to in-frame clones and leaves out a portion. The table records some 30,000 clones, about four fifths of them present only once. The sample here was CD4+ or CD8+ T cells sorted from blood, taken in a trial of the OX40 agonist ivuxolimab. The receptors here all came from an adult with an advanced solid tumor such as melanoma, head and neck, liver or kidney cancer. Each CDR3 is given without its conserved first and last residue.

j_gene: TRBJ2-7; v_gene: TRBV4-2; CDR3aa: ASSQEDRSYEQY
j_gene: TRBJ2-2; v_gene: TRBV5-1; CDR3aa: ASSLGLGAGELF
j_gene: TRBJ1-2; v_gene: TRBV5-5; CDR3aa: ASSLDDRGVYGYT
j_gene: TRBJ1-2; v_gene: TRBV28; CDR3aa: ASSFVSGLGTNYGYT
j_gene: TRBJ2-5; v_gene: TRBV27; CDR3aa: ASSFRQANQETQY
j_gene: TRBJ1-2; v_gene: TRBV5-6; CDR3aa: ASSLTYRGGYT
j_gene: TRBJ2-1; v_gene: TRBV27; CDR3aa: ASSLLNRGPGGGEQF
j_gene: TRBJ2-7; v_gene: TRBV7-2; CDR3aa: ASSLYTGGYEQY
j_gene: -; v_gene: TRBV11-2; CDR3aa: ASSLYYEQY
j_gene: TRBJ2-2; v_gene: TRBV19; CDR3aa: ASSIDAGGANTGELF
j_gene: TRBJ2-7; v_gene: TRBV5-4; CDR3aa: ASSQERGWRAGVYEQY
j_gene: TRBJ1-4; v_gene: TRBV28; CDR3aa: ASSSRVNEKLF
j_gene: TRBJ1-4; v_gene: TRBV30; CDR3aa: AWRTPARTNEKLF
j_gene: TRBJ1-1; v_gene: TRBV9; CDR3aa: ASSPPQGAEAF
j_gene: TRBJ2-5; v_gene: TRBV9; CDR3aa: ASSEGDRDEETQY
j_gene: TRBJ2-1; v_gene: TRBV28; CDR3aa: ASSLRATRSYNEQF
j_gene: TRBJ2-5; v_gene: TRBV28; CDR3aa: ASSSSVTSGRRETQY
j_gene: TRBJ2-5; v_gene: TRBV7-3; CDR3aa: ASSLKEGIREETQY
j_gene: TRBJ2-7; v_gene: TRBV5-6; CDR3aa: ASSYNYDEQY
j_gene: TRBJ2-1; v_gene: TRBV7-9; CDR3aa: ASSATGSSYNEQF
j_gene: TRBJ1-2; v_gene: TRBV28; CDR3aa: ASSLQGRGYGYT
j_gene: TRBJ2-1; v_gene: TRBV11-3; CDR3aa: ASSPSGLAGYNEQF
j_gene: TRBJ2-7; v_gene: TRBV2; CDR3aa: ASSRGFSSYEQY
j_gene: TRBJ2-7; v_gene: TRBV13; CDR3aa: ASSLNPGQGESYEQY
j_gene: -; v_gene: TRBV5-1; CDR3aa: ASSSGRWSGVSSYEQY
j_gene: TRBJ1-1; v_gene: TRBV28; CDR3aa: ASSPPDRNTEAF
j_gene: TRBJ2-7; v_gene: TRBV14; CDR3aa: ASSHAYEQY
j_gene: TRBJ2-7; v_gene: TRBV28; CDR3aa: ASSPGTSGTIYSYEQY
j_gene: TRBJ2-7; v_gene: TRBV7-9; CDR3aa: ASSPGTGLSYEQY
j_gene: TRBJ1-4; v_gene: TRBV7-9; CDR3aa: ASSPTTGLYEKLF
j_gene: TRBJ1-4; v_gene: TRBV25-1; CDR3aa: ASSELFEQGEEKLF
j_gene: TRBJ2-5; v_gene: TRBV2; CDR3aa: ASSEGALAGGPEETQY
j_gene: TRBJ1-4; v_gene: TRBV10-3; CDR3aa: ATLDRDDGEKLF
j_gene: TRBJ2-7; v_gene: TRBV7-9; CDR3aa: ASSLGSRSEQY
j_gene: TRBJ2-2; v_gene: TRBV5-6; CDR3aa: ASSQGQGDGELF
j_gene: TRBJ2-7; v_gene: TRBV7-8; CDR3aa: ASSWDNSYEQY
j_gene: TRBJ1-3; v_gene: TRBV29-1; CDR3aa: SVEKALGILY
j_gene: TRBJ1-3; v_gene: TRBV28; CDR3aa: ASSLDRGLGNTIY
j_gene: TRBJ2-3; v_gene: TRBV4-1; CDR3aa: ASSADTQY
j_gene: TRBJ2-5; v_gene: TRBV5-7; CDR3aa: ASSLGTGIKTQY
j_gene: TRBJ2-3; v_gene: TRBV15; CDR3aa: ATSTNKNTQY
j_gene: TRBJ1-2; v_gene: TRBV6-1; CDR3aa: ASSETGGGYGYT
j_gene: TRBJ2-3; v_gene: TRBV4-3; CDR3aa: ASSQDTTSTDTQY
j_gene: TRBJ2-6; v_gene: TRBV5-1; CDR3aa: ASSLDGGLPVFGANVLT
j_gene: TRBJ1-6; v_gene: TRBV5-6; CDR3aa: ASSLGTGDSPLH